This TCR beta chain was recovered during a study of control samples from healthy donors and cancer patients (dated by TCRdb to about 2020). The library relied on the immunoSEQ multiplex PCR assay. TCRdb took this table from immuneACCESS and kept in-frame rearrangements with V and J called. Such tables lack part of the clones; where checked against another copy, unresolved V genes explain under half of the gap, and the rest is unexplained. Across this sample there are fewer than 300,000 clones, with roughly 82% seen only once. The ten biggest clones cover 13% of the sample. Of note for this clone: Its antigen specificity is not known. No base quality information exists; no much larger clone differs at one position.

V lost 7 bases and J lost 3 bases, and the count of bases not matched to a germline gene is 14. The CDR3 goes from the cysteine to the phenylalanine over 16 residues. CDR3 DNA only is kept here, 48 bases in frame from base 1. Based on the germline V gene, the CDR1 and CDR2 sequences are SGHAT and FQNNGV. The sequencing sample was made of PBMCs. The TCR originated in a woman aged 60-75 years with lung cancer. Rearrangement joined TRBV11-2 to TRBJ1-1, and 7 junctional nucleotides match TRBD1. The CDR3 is CASKPLRRGPDTEAFF. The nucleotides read TGTGCCAGCAAACCACTTCGAAGGGGGCCTGACACTGAAGCTTTCTTT.